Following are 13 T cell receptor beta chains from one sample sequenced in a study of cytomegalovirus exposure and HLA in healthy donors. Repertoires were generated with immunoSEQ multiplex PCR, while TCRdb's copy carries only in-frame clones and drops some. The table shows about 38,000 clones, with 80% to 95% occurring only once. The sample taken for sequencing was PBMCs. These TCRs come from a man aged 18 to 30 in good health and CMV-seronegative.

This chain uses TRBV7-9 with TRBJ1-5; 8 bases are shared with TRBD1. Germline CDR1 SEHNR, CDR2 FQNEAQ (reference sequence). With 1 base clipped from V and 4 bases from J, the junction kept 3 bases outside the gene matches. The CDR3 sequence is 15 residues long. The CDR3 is CASSLGGQGNQPQHF. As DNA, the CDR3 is TGTGCCAGCAGCTTAGGCGGACAGGGTAATCAGCCCCAGCATTTT.

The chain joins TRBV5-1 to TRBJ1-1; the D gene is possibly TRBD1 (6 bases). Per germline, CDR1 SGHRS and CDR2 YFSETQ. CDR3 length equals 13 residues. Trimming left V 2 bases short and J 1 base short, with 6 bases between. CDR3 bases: TGCGCCAGCAGCTTAGGGGGGAACACTGAAGCTTTCTTT. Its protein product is CASSLGGNTEAFF.

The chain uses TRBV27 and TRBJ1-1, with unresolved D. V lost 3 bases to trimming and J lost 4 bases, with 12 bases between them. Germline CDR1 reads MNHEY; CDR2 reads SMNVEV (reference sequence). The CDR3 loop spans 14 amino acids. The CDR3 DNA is TGTGCCAGCAGTTTTGGGTCACGGAGCACTGAAGCTTTCTTT. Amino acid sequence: CASSFGSRSTEAFF.

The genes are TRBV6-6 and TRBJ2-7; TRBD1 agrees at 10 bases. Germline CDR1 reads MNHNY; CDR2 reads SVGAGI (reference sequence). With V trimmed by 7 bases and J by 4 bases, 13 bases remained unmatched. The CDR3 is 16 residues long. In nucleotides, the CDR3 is TGTGCCAGCATCCTAGGGGGGACAGGGGACAGGTACGAGCAGTACTTC. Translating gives CASILGGTGDRYEQYF.

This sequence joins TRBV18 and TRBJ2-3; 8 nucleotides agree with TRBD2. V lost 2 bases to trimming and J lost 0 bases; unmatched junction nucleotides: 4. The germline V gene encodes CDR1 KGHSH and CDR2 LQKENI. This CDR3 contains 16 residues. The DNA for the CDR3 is TGTGCCAGCTCACCAAAACTAGCGGCGAGCACAGATACGCAGTATTTT. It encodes CASSPKLAASTDTQYF.

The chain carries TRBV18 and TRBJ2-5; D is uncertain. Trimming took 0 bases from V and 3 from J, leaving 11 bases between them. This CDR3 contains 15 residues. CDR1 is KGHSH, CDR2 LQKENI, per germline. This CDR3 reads CASSPPVQTKETQYF. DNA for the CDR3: TGTGCCAGCTCACCACCAGTACAGACCAAAGAGACCCAGTACTTC.

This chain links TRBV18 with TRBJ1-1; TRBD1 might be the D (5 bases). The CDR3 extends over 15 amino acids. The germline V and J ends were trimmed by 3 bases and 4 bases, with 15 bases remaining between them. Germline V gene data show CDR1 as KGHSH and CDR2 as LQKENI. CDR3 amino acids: CASSPRRVQGTEAFF. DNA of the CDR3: TGTGCCAGCTCACCCCGTCGTGTGCAGGGCACTGAAGCTTTCTTT.

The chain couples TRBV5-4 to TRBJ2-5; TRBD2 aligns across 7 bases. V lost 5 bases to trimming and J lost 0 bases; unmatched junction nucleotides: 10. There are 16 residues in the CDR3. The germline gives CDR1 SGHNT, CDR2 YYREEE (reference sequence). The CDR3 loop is CASSPWAGTNQETQYF. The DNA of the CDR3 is TGTGCCAGCAGTCCTTGGGCTGGGACTAACCAAGAGACCCAGTACTTC.

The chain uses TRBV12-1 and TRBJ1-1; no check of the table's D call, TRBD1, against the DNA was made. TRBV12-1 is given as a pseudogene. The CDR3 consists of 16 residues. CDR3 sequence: CASSSDRTGVNTEAFF. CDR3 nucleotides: TGTGCCAGCAGCTCTGACCGGACAGGGGTAAACACTGAAGCTTTCTTT.

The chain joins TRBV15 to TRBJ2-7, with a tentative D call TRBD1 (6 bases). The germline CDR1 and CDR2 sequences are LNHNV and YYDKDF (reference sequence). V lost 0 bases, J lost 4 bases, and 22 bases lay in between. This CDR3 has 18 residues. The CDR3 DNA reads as TGTGCCACCAGCAGAGATCGGGTGACAGGAAGTTTATTTTACGAGCAGTACTTC. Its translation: CATSRDRVTGSLFYEQYF.

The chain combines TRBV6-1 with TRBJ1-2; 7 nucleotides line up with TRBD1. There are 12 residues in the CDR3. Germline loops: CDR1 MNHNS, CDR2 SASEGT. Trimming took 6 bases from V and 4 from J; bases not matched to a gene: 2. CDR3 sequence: CASSGQAYGYTF. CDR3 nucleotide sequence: TGTGCCAGCAGCGGACAGGCCTATGGCTACACCTTC.

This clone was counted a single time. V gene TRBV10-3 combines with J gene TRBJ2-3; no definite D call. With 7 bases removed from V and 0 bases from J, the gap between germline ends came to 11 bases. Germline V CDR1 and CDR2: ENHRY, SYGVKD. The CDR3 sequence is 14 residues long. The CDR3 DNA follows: TGTGCCATCACGGTGGGCGCTAGCACAGATACGCAGTATTTT. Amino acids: CAITVGASTDTQYF.

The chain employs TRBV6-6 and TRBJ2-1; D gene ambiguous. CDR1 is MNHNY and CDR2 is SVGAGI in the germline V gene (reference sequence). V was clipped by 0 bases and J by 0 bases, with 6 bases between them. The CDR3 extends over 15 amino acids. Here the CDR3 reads CASSYSLSSYNEQFF. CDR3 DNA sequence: TGTGCCAGCAGTTACTCGCTAAGCTCCTACAATGAGCAGTTCTTC.